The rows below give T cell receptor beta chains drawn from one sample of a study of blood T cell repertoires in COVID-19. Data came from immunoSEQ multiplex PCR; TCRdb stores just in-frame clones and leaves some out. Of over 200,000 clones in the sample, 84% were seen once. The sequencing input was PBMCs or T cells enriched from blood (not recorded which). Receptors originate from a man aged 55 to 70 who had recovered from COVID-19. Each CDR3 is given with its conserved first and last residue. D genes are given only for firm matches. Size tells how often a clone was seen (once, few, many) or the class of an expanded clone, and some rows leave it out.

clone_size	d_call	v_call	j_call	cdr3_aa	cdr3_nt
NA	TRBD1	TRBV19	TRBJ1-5	CATRDRGGPEPQHF	TGTGCCACCAGGGACAGGGGAGGACCAGAGCCCCAGCATTTT
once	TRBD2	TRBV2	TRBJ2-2	CASRRLAGGDGELFF	TGTGCCAGCAGAAGACTAGCGGGGGGGGACGGGGAGCTGTTTTTT
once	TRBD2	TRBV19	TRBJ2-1	CASSIEGGIYNEQFF	TGTGCCAGTAGTATAGAGGGGGGGATCTACAATGAGCAGTTCTTC
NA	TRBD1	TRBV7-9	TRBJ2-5	CASSLKGGREETQYF	TGTGCCAGCAGCTTAAAAGGGGGCAGGGAGGAGACCCAGTACTTC
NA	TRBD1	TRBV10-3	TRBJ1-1	CAISDGDRVAFF	TGTGCCATCAGTGATGGGGACAGGGTAGCTTTCTTT
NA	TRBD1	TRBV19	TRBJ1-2	CASSIQGAYGYTF	TGTGCCAGTAGTATACAGGGGGCCTATGGCTACACCTTC
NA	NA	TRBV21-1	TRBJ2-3	CASSTGWGKGTDTQYF	NA
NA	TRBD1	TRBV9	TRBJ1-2	CASSVGDRGYNGYTF	TGTGCCAGCAGCGTAGGAGACAGGGGATATAATGGCTACACCTTC
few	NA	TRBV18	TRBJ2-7	CASSPGQSEQYF	TGTGCCAGCTCACCAGGGCAGAGCGAGCAGTACTTC
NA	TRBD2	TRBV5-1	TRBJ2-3	CASSPEGREGTDTQYF	TGCGCCAGCAGCCCCGAGGGGAGGGAGGGCACAGATACGCAGTATTTT
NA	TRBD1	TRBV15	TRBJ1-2	CATSRNFGTGTTNYGYTF	TGTGCCACCAGCAGAAACTTTGGGACAGGAACTACAAACTATGGCTACACCTTC
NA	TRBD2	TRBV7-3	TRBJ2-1	CASSAPGGYNEQFF	TGTGCCAGCAGCGCCCCGGGGGGCTACAATGAGCAGTTCTTC
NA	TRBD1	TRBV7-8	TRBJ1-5	CASSLAQGQGYQPQHF	TGTGCCAGCAGCTTAGCGCAGGGACAGGGGTATCAGCCCCAGCATTTT
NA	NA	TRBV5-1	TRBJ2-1	CASSPQTTENEQFF	TGCGCCAGCAGCCCCCAAACGACAGAAAATGAGCAGTTCTTC
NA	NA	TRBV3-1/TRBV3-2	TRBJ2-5	CASSPQGRPGQETQYF	TGTGCCAGCAGCCCTCAGGGCCGCCCAGGTCAAGAGACCCAGTACTTC
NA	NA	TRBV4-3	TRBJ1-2	CASSQDPTGLYGYTF	TGCGCCAGCAGCCAAGATCCGACAGGACTCTATGGCTACACCTTC
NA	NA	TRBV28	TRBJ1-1	CASRSRGWTEAFF	TGTGCCAGCAGATCAAGGGGATGGACTGAAGCTTTCTTT
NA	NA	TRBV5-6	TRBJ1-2	CASSFGGGTRRYGYTF	TGTGCCAGCAGCTTTGGTGGGGGCACACGCCGCTATGGCTACACCTTC
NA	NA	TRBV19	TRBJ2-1	CASNYGGSYNEQFF	TGTGCCAGTAACTACGGGGGATCCTACAATGAGCAGTTCTTC
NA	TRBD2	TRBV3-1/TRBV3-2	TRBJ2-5	CASSQGIAGVKTQYF	TGTGCCAGCAGCCAAGGTATTGCGGGGGTAAAGACCCAGTACTTC
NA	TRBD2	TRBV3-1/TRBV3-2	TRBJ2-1	CASSPGIAGGPGNEQFF	TGTGCCAGCAGCCCGGGGATAGCGGGGGGGCCCGGCAATGAGCAGTTCTTC
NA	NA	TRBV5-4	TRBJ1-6	CASSSGGHPDEGPLHF	TGTGCCAGCAGCTCCGGTGGACATCCGGATGAAGGACCCCTCCACTTT
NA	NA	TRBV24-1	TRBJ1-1	CATSDGQNTEAFF	TGTGCCACCAGTGATGGACAGAACACTGAAGCTTTCTTT
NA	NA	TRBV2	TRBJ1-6	CASRPDSFNSPLHF	TGTGCCAGCCGCCCAGACAGTTTTAATTCACCCCTCCACTTT
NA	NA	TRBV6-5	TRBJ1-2	CASSYRFDRPYGYTF	TGTGCCAGCAGTTACAGGTTTGACAGGCCCTATGGCTACACCTTC
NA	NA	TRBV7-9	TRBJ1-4	CASSFPGVTNEKLFF	TGTGCCAGCAGCTTCCCCGGGGTAACTAATGAAAAACTGTTTTTT
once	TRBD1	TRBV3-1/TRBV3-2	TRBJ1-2	CASSQAGGAYGYTF	TGTGCCAGCAGCCAGGCAGGGGGCGCCTATGGCTACACCTTC
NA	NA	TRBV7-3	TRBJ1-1	CASSLTGREGTEAFF	TGTGCCAGCAGCTTAACGGGACGGGAGGGCACTGAAGCTTTCTTT
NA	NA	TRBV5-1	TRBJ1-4	CASSLGQTATNEKLFF	TGCGCCAGCAGCCTCGGACAGACGGCAACTAATGAAAAACTGTTTTTT
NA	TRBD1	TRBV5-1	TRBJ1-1	CASTLGQGWTEAFF	TGCGCCAGCACCCTCGGACAGGGATGGACTGAAGCTTTCTTT
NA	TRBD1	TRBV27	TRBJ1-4	CASSRRQGDEKLFF	TGTGCCAGCAGCCGCCGTCAGGGGGATGAAAAACTGTTTTTT
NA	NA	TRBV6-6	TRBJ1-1	CASSVPGREWTEAFF	TGTGCCAGCAGTGTCCCAGGGAGGGAGTGGACTGAAGCTTTCTTT
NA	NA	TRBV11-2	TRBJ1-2	CASSRITDDYGYTF	TGTGCCAGCAGCCGCATTACAGACGACTATGGCTACACCTTC
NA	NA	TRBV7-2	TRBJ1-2	CASSLKTGSGYGYTF	TGTGCCAGCAGCTTAAAGACAGGTTCCGGCTATGGCTACACCTTC
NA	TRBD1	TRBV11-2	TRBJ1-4	CASSLGRGLKEKLFF	TGTGCCAGCAGCTTAGGCAGGGGGCTCAAGGAAAAACTGTTTTTT
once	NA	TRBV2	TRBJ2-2	CASKTDPTGELFF	TGTGCCAGCAAGACAGATCCAACCGGGGAGCTGTTTTTT
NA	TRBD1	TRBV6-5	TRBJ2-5	CASRRTGGETQYF	TGTGCCAGCAGACGGACAGGGGGAGAGACCCAGTACTTC
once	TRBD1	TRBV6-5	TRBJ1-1	CASRPSTGDAFF	TGTGCCAGCAGGCCTTCAACAGGGGACGCTTTCTTT
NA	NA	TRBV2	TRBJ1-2	CASSEGYYGYTF	TGTGCCAGCAGTGAGGGCTACTATGGCTACACCTTC
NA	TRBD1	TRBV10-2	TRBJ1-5	CASRLGQNSNQPQHF	TGCGCCAGCAGATTGGGACAGAATAGCAATCAGCCCCAGCATTTT
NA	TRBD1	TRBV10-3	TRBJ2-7	CAISASAGTGGSYEQYF	TGTGCCATCAGTGCGTCAGCCGGGACAGGGGGTTCCTACGAGCAGTACTTC
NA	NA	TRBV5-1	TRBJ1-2	CASSPGGQFYGYTF	TGCGCCAGCAGCCCGGGGGGGCAGTTCTATGGCTACACCTTC
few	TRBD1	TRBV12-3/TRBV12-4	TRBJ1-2	CASRQGQSYGYTF	TGTGCCAGCAGACAGGGACAGTCCTATGGCTACACCTTC
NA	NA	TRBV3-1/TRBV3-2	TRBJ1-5	CASSQDTWLGQYGRNQPQHF	TGTGCCAGCAGCCAAGATACGTGGCTAGGACAGTACGGTCGCAATCAGCCCCAGCATTTT
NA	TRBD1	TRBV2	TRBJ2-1	CASSLGQGADEQFF	TGTGCCAGCAGTCTGGGACAGGGGGCCGATGAGCAGTTCTTC